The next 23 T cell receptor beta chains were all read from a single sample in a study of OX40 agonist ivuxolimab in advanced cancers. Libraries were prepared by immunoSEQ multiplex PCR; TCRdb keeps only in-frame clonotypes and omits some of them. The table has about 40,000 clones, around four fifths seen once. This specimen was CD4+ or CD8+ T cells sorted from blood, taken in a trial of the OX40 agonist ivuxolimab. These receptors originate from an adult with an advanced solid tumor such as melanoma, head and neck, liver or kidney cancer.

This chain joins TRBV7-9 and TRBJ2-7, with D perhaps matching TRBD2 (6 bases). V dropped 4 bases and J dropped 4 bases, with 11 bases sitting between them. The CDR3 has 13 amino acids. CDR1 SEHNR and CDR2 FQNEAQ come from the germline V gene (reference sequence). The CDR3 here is CASSSTSRYEQYF. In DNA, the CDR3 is TGTGCCAGCAGCTCGACTAGTAGATACGAGCAGTACTTC.

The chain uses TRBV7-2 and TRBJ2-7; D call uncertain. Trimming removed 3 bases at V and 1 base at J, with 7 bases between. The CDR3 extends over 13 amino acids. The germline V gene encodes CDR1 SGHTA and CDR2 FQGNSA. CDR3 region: CASSFRKSYEQYF. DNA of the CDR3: TGTGCCAGCAGCTTTCGGAAATCCTACGAGCAGTACTTC.

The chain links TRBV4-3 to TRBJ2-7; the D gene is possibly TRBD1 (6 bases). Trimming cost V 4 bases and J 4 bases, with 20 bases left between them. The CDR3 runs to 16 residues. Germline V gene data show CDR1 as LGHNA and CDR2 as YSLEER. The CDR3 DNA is TGCGCCAGCAGCCCCTTGTTCGGGGACACCGATTACGAGCAGTACTTC. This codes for CASSPLFGDTDYEQYF.

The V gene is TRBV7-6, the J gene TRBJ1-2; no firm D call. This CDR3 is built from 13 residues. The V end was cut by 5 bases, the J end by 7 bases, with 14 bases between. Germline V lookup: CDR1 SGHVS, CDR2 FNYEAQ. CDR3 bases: TGTGCCAGCAGCCGGCGGGATCCTCTTGGCTACACCTTC. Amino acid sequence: CASSRRDPLGYTF.

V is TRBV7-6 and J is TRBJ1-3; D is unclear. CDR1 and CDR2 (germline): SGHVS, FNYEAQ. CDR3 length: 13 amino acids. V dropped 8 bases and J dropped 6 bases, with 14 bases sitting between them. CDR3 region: CASGVSELNTIYF. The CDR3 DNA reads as TGTGCCAGCGGGGTTTCGGAGTTAAACACCATATATTTT.

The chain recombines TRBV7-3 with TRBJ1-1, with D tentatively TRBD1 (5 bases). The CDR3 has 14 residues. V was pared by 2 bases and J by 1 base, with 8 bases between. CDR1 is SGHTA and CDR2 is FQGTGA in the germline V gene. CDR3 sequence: CASSLLTANTEAFF. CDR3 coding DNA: TGTGCCAGCAGCTTATTGACAGCGAACACTGAAGCTTTCTTT.

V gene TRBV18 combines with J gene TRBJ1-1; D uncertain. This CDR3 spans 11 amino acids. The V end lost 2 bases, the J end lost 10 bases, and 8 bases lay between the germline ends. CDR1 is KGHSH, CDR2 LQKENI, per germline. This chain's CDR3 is CASSPGERAFF. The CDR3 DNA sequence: TGTGCCAGCTCACCAGGGGAAAGAGCTTTCTTT. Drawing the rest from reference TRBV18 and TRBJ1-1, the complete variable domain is NAGVMQNPRHLVRRRGQEARLRCSPMKGHSHVYWYRQLPEEGLKFMVYLQKENIIDESGMPKERFSAEFPKEGPSILRIQQVVRGDSAAYFCASSPGERAFFGQGTRLTVV.

The CDR3 coding sequence is TGTGCCAGCAGTTACTCGATATCGGATACGCAGTATTTT. Its protein is CASSYSISDTQYF. The chain links TRBV6-5 to TRBJ2-3, with D hard to call. Germline CDR1 is MNHEY and CDR2 is SVGAGI. This CDR3 spans 13 amino acids. Trimming removed 0 bases from V and 6 bases from J, with 7 bases in between.

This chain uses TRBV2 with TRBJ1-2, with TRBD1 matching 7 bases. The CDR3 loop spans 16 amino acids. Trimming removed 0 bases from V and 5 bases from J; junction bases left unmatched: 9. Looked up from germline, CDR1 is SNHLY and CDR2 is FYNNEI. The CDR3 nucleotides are TGTGCCAGCAGTGAAGCGAGGGGGCAGGGTAATTATGGCTACACCTTC. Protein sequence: CASSEARGQGNYGYTF.

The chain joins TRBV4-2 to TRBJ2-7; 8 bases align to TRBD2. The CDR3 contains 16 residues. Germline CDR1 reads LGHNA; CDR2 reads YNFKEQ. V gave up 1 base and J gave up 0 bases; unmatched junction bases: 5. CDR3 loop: CASSQGLSGSSYEQYF. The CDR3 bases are TGTGCCAGCAGCCAAGGATTAAGCGGGAGCTCCTACGAGCAGTACTTC.

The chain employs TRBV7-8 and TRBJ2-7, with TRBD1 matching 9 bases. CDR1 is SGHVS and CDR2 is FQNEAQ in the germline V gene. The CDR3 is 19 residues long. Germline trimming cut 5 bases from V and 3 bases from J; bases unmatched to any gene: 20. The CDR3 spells CASSLNRGQGTFFHYEQYF. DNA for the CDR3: TGTGCCAGCAGCCTCAATCGCGGACAGGGGACTTTTTTTCACTACGAGCAGTACTTC.

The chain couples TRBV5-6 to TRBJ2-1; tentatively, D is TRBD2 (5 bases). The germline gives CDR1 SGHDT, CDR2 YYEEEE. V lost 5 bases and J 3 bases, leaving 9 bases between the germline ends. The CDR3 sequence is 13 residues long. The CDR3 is CASSFDYYNEQFF. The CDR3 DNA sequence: TGTGCCAGCAGTTTCGACTACTACAATGAGCAGTTCTTC.

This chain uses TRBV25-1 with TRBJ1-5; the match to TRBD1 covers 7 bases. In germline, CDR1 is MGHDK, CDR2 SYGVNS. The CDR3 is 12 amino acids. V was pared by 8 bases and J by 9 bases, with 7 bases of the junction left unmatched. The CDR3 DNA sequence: TGTGCCAGCGGTACAGGGGCTCGGCCCCAGCATTTT. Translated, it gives CASGTGARPQHF.

The CDR3 nucleotides are TGTGCCATACTAGCGGGACCCACCTACGAGCAGTACTTC. This encodes CAILAGPTYEQYF. The chain employs TRBV30 and TRBJ2-7; 10 positions match TRBD2. Germline V CDR1 and CDR2: GTSNPN, SVGIG (reference sequence). The CDR3 spans 13 residues. Trimming took 8 bases from V and 2 from J; bases not matched to a gene: 6.

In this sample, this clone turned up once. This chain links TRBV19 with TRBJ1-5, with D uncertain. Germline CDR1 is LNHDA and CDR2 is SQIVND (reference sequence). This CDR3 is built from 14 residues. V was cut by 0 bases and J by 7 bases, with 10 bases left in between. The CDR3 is CASSIESSGQPQHF. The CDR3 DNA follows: TGTGCCAGTAGTATAGAATCTTCCGGGCAGCCCCAGCATTTT.

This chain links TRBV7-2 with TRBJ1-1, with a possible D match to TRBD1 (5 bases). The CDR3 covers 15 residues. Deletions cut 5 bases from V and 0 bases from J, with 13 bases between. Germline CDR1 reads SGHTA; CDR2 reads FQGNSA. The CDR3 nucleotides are TGTGCCAGCAGCGCCTCGACAGTATTGAACACTGAAGCTTTCTTT. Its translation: CASSASTVLNTEAFF.

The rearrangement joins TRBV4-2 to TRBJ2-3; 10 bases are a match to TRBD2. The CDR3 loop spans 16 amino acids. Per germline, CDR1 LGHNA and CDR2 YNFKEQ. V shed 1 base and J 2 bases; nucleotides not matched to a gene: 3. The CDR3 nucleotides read TGTGCCAGCAGCCAAGGGACTAGCGGATACACAGATACGCAGTATTTT. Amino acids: CASSQGTSGYTDTQYF.

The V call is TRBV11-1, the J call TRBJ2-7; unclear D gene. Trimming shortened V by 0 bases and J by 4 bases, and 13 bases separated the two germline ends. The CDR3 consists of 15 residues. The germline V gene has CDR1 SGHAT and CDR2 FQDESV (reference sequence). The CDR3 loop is CASSLAPTDSYEQYF. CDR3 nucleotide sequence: TGTGCCAGCAGCTTAGCCCCGACGGATAGTTACGAGCAGTACTTC. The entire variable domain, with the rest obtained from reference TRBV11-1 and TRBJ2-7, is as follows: EAEVAQSPRYKITEKSQAVAFWCDPISGHATLYWYRQILGQGPELLVQFQDESVVDDSQLPKDRFSAERLKGVDSTLKIQPAELGDSAMYLCASSLAPTDSYEQYFGPGTRLTVT.

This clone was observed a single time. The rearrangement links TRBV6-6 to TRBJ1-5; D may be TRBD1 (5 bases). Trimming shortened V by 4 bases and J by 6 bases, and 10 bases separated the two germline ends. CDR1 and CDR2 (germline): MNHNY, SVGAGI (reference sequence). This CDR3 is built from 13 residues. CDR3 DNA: TGTGCCAGCAGTTTTTCGGGGCTTCAGCCCCAGCATTTT. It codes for CASSFSGLQPQHF.

CDR3 nucleotides: TGCGCCAGCAGCCAAGGAACTAGAAGGGTTGATGAGCAGTTCTTC. It codes for CASSQGTRRVDEQFF. The rearrangement joins TRBV4-3 to TRBJ2-1, with a weak D call TRBD2 (5 bases). The germline CDR1 and CDR2 sequences are LGHNA and YSLEER. The CDR3 runs to 15 residues. Trimming removed 1 base from V and 8 bases from J, with 15 bases in between.

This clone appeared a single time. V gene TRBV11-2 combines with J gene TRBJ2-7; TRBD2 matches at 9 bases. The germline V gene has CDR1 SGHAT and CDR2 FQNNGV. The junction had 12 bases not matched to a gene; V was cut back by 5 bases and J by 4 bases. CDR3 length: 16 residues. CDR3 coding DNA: TGTGCCAGCAGCCTGGATCCCGGGACTAGCTATTACGAGCAGTACTTC. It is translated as CASSLDPGTSYYEQYF.

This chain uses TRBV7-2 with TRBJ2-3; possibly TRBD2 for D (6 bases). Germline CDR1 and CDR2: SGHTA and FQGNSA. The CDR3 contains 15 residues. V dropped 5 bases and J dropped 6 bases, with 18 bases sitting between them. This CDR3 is CASSPPGTSFDTQYF. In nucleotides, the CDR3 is TGTGCCAGCAGCCCCCCCGGGACTTCCTTTGATACGCAGTATTTT.

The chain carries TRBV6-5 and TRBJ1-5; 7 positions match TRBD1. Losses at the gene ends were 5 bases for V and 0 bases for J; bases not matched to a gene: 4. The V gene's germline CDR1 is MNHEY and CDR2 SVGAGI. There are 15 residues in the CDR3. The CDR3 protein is CASSRQGLSNQPQHF. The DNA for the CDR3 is TGTGCCAGCAGTCGACAGGGCCTTAGCAATCAGCCCCAGCATTTT.